This T cell receptor (beta chain) was sequenced for a study of blood T cell repertoires in COVID-19. The repertoire was sequenced with immunoSEQ multiplex PCR; TCRdb's copy has only in-frame clones and lacks some. This table holds about 220,000 clones, roughly 88% found once. In germline, CDR1 is SGHRS, CDR2 YFSETQ. This CDR3 region has 15 residues. With 4 bases clipped from V and 0 bases from J, the junction kept 6 bases outside the gene matches. The sample was peripheral blood. This clonotype was obtained from a man in his forties or fifties with active or convalescent COVID-19. This chain uses TRBV5-1 with TRBJ1-2; 7 nucleotides agree with TRBD1. The CDR3: CASSATGSPNYGYTF. The CDR3 region has the DNA TGCGCCAGCAGCGCGACAGGGTCCCCTAACTATGGCTACACCTTC.